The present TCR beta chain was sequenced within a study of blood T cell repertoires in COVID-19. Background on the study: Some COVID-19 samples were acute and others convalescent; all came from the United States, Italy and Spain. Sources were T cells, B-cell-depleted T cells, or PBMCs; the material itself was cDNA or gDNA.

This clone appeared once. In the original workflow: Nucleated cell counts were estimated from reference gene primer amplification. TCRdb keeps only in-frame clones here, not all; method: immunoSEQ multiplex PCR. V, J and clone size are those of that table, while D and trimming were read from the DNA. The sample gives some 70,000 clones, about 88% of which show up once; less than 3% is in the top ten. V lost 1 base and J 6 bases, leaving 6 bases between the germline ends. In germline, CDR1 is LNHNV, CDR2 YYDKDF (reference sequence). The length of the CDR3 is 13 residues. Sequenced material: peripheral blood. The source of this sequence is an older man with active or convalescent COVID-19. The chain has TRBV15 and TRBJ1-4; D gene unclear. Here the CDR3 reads CATSRVQDEKLFF. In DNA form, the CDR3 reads TGTGCCACCAGCAGAGTGCAGGATGAAAAACTGTTTTTT.